Sequencing of this T cell receptor (beta chain) was carried out in a study of regulatory T cells in long-lasting Graves disease (dated by TCRdb to the early 2020s). About the study as a whole: Newly diagnosed Graves' disease patients had taken antithyroid drugs for less than 3 months. Peripheral blood TCR sequencing and RNA sequencing compared persistent Graves' disease patients with newly diagnosed Graves' disease patients. The study was conducted in China and was registered as a clinical trial. A total of about 35 samples underwent TCR sequencing, from some 13 patients with persistent Graves' disease and about 20 patients with newly diagnosed Graves' disease. Overall study outcomes, separate from this receptor: The authors acknowledged the small sample size as a limitation that may reduce accuracy. The study examined only peripheral blood because the primary lesion, thyroid tissue, could not be accessed. Lower TCR Shannon entropy and fewer highly expanded clones were observed in persistent Graves' disease patients than in newly diagnosed patients, which suggested clonal expansion. Only the TCR beta chain was sequenced and analyzed. Patients with persistent disease shared more public clonotypes (under 3,000) than newly diagnosed patients did (around 980). TRBV28, TRBJ1-2 and TRBJ2-5 were preferentially used in persistent disease, while TRBV20-1 and TRBJ2-1 were favored in newly diagnosed disease.

Explained via the paper, the time point label denotes: newly diagnosed GD, antithyroid drugs for less than 3 months. For both TCR sequencing and RNA sequencing, RNA was extracted from PBMCs in TRIzol. The diagnosis of Graves' disease was made according to American Thyroid Association guidelines. Patients were recruited from an endocrinology department in Xi'an, China. Each patient gave about 8.1 milliliters of peripheral blood, collected in an EDTA anticoagulant tube. Ficoll Paque Plus density gradient separation was used to isolate PBMCs, and no further T cell sorting was done. An Agilent 2100 Bioanalyzer and agarose gel were used to check RNA quality, and a NanoDrop 2000 was used to measure RNA concentration. The library relied on multiplex PCR. Instrument on record: Illumina HiSeq 4000. iRepertoire HTBI primers and Arm-PCR amplification of CDR3 regions were used to construct TCR beta libraries. Gel purification was performed on PCR products prior to sequencing. As for the authors' bioinformatics: Gene usage analysis of CDR3 amino acid clonotypes used the roughly 60 TRBV and around 14 TRBJ segments found across samples. COPE and FqMerger were used to merge filtered high-quality paired reads into contigs. BLAST was used to align contigs to IMGT TRBV, TRBD and TRBJ reference genes, and CDR3 was defined according to IMGT. Clonotypes above 0.1% frequency were classified as highly expanded clones. Shannon entropy served as the measure of repertoire diversity, while the Gini coefficient captured V-J evenness. Clonotypes shared by more than one individual were considered public. TCRdb ran its own pipeline on the public reads, namely fastp trimming at Q25 and MiXCR clone calling, and kept in-frame beta chains. For every CDR3 protein sequence, its rows merge into one entry that carries the most common genes and DNA. The V and J calls and clone size come from TCRdb's table, not from the authors' own analysis. The sample data list approximately 470,000 distinct CDR3 sequences, and roughly 17% of these were observed just once. The biggest ten clones account for 12% of the sample.

V loses 0 bases of germline sequence and J loses 1 base, and the interval between the two ends is 3 bases. Via the germline V gene, CDR1 is MNHEY and CDR2 SVGEGT. Including cysteine and phenylalanine, the CDR3 has 13 amino acids. Solely the CDR3 DNA is kept, with 39 bases framed from the first base. This clonotype was counted at least ten times. Its antigen is still unknown. Nothing much larger sits one base from this clone, and base qualities are not available. In addition, the sample was reused for a study of T cells in Graves' hyperthyroidism and ophthalmopathy. Taken from the second paper: Stable Graves' hyperthyroidism was defined as no progression to ophthalmopathy during 18 months of follow-up. Hyperthyroidism patients were aged 18 to 65 years and newly diagnosed, with disease duration of less than 2 months. Patients with uncontrolled infections, other autoimmune diseases, pregnancy or lactation were excluded. Diagnoses were based on clinical symptoms, serum thyroxine and TRAb, thyroid ultrasound and orbital computed tomography. For the first round of RT-PCR on the TCR CDR3, the HTBI primer set was used together with the Qiagen OneStep RT-PCR kit. Blood samples also contained most of the expanded thyroid clonotypes (frequency above 0.001), which suggests that blood repertoires may reflect thyroid immune responses. Ophthalmopathy was separated from stable hyperthyroidism by a 13 V-J signature model, with over 85% sensitivity and roughly 81% specificity obtained in cross-validation and 80%/75% obtained in testing. During validation, the model predicted progression to ophthalmopathy a median of approximately 7 months ahead of onset, with almost 71% sensitivity and around 72% specificity. A discovery cohort of about 100 patients, about 43 with Graves' ophthalmopathy and 57 with stable Graves' hyperthyroidism, was used to find distinguishing TCR V-J signatures. Whether ophthalmopathy could be predicted prospectively was tested in an independent validation cohort made up of 18 hyperthyroidism patients plus 17 patients who later progressed to ophthalmopathy. For training and testing, the roughly 100 patients in the discovery cohort were randomly divided in a 7:3 ratio. Thyroid tissue and blood T-cell repertoires from six Graves' hyperthyroidism patients were also compared in the study. After sampling, hyperthyroidism patients received methimazole starting at 30 mg daily, and ophthalmopathy patients received high-dose intravenous methylprednisolone. Libraries were constructed in a second round of multiplex PCR, after which size selection and purification were performed. Paired-end sequencing of the libraries was performed with 100 bp reads on an Illumina HiSeq2000. SOAPnuke was used to process the raw data, removing reads that contained adapters or uncalled bases, had a mean Phred below 15, or lacked an exact match to the constant primer or identifier. High-quality paired reads were merged using COPE v1.2.5, and each unique nucleotide sequence was defined as a clonotype. Clonotypes were aligned to IMGT TRBV, TRBD and TRBJ reference segments using MiTCR v1.1. Only V-J combinations with frequency above 0.0001, covering approximately 99% of repertoires, were analysed. A TCS score was defined as the ratio between F50 (clonal expansion) and ExV (chaos), using BLOSUM62-based TCRdist between CDR3 peptides within each V-J. Welch's t-statistics and random forest reduced 450 to 600 V-J features to 13, which were used in a naive Bayes classifier (R e1071). Sample size was not statistically predetermined, and blinding of investigators to group allocation was not performed. According to the paper, TCR Vbeta CDR3 sequencing was carried out on 135 peripheral blood samples, which came from around 43 ophthalmopathy, around 74 hyperthyroidism and roughly 17 progressor patients.

The TCR comes from a man in his forties or fifties with Graves disease. Donor details come from another sample of the same person, matched by shared clones. Here the sequenced sample was peripheral blood mononuclear cells (PBMCs), taken at new diagnosis, from a patient treated with antithyroid drugs. Recombination connected TRBV6-2 or TRBV6-3 to TRBJ2-5; no confident D gene assignment can be made. CDR3 loop: CASSYSAQETQYF. The DNA sequence follows: TGTGCCAGCAGTTACTCGGCCCAAGAGACCCAGTACTTC.